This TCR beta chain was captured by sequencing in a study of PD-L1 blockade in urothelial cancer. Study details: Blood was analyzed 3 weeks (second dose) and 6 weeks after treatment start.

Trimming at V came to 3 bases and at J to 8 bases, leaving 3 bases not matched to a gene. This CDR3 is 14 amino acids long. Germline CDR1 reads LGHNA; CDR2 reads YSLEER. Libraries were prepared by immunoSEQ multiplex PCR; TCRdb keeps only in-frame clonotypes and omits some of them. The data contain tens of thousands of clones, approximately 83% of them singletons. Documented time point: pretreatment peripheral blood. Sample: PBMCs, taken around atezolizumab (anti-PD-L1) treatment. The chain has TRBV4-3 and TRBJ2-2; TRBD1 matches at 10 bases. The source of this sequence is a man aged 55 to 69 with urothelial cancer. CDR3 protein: CASSQDRGFGELFF. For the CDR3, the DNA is TGCGCCAGCAGCCAGGACAGGGGGTTTGGGGAGCTGTTTTTT.